This entry lists 27 T cell receptor beta chains sequenced from one sample in a study of monozygotic twins with inflammatory bowel disease. One entry per CDR3 protein, without DNA, is what TCRdb gives after re-calling the 5' RACE reads. The repertoire table contains 350,000 to 550,000 distinct CDR3 sequences. The sequencing sample was made of blood. These receptors were collected from a human donor with ulcerative colitis or Crohn's disease, or a healthy co-twin of an affected twin (not recorded which).

The CDR3 protein is CASRALAGTNEQFF. J is TRBJ2-1 and V is TRBV5-1; TCRdb picks TRBD2, but there is no DNA to check that call. CDR1 and CDR2 from the germline V gene are SGHRS and YFSETQ. The CDR3 spans 14 residues. Full variable domain (missing parts from reference TRBV5-1 and TRBJ2-1): KAGVTQTPRYLIKTRGQQVTLSCSPISGHRSVSWYQQTPGQGLQFLFEYFSETQRNKGNFPGRFSGRQFSNSRSEMNVSTLELGDSALYLCASRALAGTNEQFFGPGTRLTVL.

J is TRBJ2-7 and V is TRBV20-1; absent DNA, TCRdb's TRBD2 call cannot be checked. The CDR3 runs 16 residues. Germline V gene lookup returns CDR1 DFQATT and CDR2 SNEGSKA (reference sequence). The CDR3 loop reads CSASGSGGFSSYEQYF.

CDR3 amino acids: CASSLDGSRTDTQYF. The genes are TRBV7-9 and TRBJ2-3. The CDR3 sequence is 15 residues long. Germline V lookup: CDR1 SEHNR, CDR2 FQNEAQ (reference sequence).

The chain employs TRBV4-2 and TRBJ2-3; lacking DNA, the TRBD2 call made by TCRdb goes unchecked. Germline V CDR1 and CDR2: LGHNA, YNFKEQ. CDR3 size: 15 residues. The CDR3 here is CACTIAGGREDTQYF.

CDR3 sequence reads: CASSLVGTGKFGPTYEQYF. This sequence joins TRBV5-1 and TRBJ2-7; TCRdb gives TRBD1 as the D gene, but with no DNA this cannot be confirmed. This CDR3 is 19 amino acids long. CDR1 is SGHRS and CDR2 is YFSETQ in the germline V gene.

The V gene is TRBV11-2, the J gene TRBJ2-3; TCRdb's assignment of TRBD2 cannot be checked, as there is no DNA. The length of the CDR3 is 18 residues. Germline V gives CDR1 SGHAT, CDR2 FQNNGV. The chain's CDR3 is CASSTPGTSGGSTDTQYF.

The chain combines TRBV27 with TRBJ1-6; TCRdb names TRBD1, which stays unverified in the absence of DNA. Germline values: CDR1 MNHEY, CDR2 SMNVEV (reference sequence). This CDR3 spans 16 amino acids. The CDR3 protein is CASSSLLTGMASPLHF.

The rearrangement joins TRBV6-1 to TRBJ1-6. This CDR3 has 11 amino acids. Germline V gene data show CDR1 as MNHNS and CDR2 as SASEGT. CDR3 protein: CASRTESPLHF.

The chain employs TRBV6-1 and TRBJ1-1; the D call from TCRdb, TRBD1, cannot be confirmed without DNA. CDR3 length: 16 amino acids. From germline, CDR1 is MNHNS and CDR2 SASEGT. CDR3 loop: CASSDTGAPQRTEAFF.

The J gene is TRBJ2-3, the V gene TRBV6-6; with no DNA, the TCRdb D assignment of TRBD1 cannot be verified. CDR1 MNHNY and CDR2 SVGAGI come from the germline V gene (reference sequence). The CDR3 loop spans 14 amino acids. The CDR3 sequence is CASTSTGGTDTQYF.

The chain combines TRBV7-9 with TRBJ2-1; TCRdb's D gene call, TRBD1, goes unchecked for lack of DNA. There are 13 residues in the CDR3. Germline V gene sequence: CDR1 SEHNR, CDR2 FQNEAQ (reference sequence). CDR3 protein: CASSVDRGDEQFF.

This chain links TRBV12-3 or TRBV12-4 with TRBJ2-7; with no DNA, the TCRdb D assignment of TRBD1 cannot be verified. The CDR3 spans 12 residues. CDR3 residues: CASWTGYNEQYF.

This chain connects TRBV28 to TRBJ2-3. CDR3 length: 14 amino acids. Germline lookup yields CDR1 MDHEN and CDR2 SYDVKM. This chain's CDR3 is CASSFAQYLDTQYF.

The chain has TRBV11-1 and TRBJ2-5; the TCRdb call, TRBD2, lacks DNA for checking. Germline V gives CDR1 SGHAT, CDR2 FQDESV (reference sequence). The CDR3 runs 18 residues. CDR3: CASSFSRSLAAAVETQYF.

The CDR3 loop reads CASSHTGSPLHF. The rearrangement links TRBV5-1 to TRBJ1-6; TCRdb's assignment of TRBD1 cannot be checked, as there is no DNA. Germline loops: CDR1 SGHRS, CDR2 YFSETQ. The CDR3 spans 12 residues.

The chain is built from TRBV24-1 and TRBJ2-1; with no DNA, the TCRdb D assignment of TRBD1 cannot be verified. This CDR3 region has 20 residues. Germline CDR1 reads KGHDR; CDR2 reads SFDVKD. CDR3: CATSDAGDGQQKSSYNEQFF.

The chain joins TRBV14 to TRBJ1-1; lacking DNA, the TRBD1 call made by TCRdb goes unchecked. CDR1 is SGHDN, CDR2 FVKESK, per germline. The CDR3 has 12 amino acids. This CDR3 reads CASSRVSSGAFF.

This chain connects TRBV6-5 to TRBJ2-5; without DNA, the TCRdb call of TRBD1 cannot be checked. The CDR3 is 13 residues long. CDR1 and CDR2 from the germline V gene are MNHEY and SVGAGI. The CDR3 loop is CASSYSGDRTQYF.

J is TRBJ1-1 and V is TRBV6-5. Germline CDR1 and CDR2: MNHEY and SVGAGI. The CDR3 contains 14 residues. The CDR3 reads CASSYGRGRTEAFF.

This chain's CDR3 is CSARDWGQGTGELFF. This chain connects TRBV20-1 to TRBJ2-2; the D call from TCRdb, TRBD1, cannot be confirmed without DNA. This CDR3 region has 15 residues. Germline loops: CDR1 DFQATT, CDR2 SNEGSKA (reference sequence).

The chain joins TRBV20-1 to TRBJ2-3; TCRdb's D gene call, TRBD2, goes unchecked for lack of DNA. Per germline, CDR1 DFQATT and CDR2 SNEGSKA (reference sequence). CDR3 length: 16 residues. The CDR3 loop reads CSARDRGRGDSDTQYF.

The chain couples TRBV20-1 to TRBJ2-1; the TCRdb D gene call, TRBD1, has no DNA to confirm it. Germline lookup yields CDR1 DFQATT and CDR2 SNEGSKA (reference sequence). The length of the CDR3 is 16 residues. This chain's CDR3 is CSARDYSSTGGFREFF.

The rearrangement uses TRBV20-1 and TRBJ2-1. The CDR3 is made up of 11 amino acids. Germline CDR1 reads DFQATT; CDR2 reads SNEGSKA (reference sequence). The CDR3: CSASNENEQFF.

The J gene is TRBJ2-1, the V gene TRBV7-2; TCRdb designates TRBD2, a call that cannot be tested without DNA. The CDR3 runs to 16 residues. The germline V gene has CDR1 SGHTA and CDR2 FQGNSA. CDR3: CASSQVTISSYNEQFF.

This chain uses TRBV29-1 with TRBJ2-7; there is no DNA to check the TCRdb D call of TRBD1. Germline V gives CDR1 SQVTM, CDR2 ANQGSEA. The CDR3 covers 11 residues. This CDR3 is CSVNRGNEQYF.

This chain connects TRBV5-1 to TRBJ2-2. There are 16 residues in the CDR3. CDR1 and CDR2 (germline): SGHRS, YFSETQ. This CDR3 reads CASSLAWRDHTGELFF.

The chain links TRBV18 to TRBJ1-1; lacking DNA, the TRBD1 call made by TCRdb goes unchecked. The CDR3 has 14 amino acids. Germline V gene data show CDR1 as KGHSH and CDR2 as LQKENI. The CDR3 sequence: CASSLGQGNTEAFF.